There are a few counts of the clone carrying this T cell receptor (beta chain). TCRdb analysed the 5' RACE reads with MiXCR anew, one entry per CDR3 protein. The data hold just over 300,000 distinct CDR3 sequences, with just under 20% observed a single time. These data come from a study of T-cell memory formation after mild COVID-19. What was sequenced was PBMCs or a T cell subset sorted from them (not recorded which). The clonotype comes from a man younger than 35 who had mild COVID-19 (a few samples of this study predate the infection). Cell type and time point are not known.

The CDR3 DNA sequence: TGCGCCAGCACCCCCCTAGAAAAGGGCACAGATACGCAGTATTTT. This sequence encodes CASTPLEKGTDTQYF. V is TRBV5-1 and J is TRBJ2-3; the D is unclear. The CDR3 extends over 15 amino acids. From germline, CDR1 is SGHRS and CDR2 YFSETQ. Trimming shortened V by 6 bases and J by 1 base, and 15 bases separated the two germline ends.